The 29 T cell receptor beta chains below come from one sample, sequenced in a study of T cells after yellow fever vaccination. TCRdb analysed the 5' RACE reads with MiXCR anew, one entry per CDR3 protein. The sample records about 85,000 distinct CDR3 sequences, 13% being singletons. Specimen: CD8+ T cells not binding an NS4B(214-222) dextramer, sorted from PBMCs, collected approximately 22 days after the first yellow fever vaccination. The receptors were gathered from a young man who received the YFV17D yellow fever vaccine.

The sample holds a few counts of this clonotype. The V call is TRBV4-3, the J call TRBJ2-7, with D possibly being TRBD1 (5 bases). V lost 0 bases and J lost 4, with 10 bases in between. Germline-derived CDR1 and CDR2 are LGHNA and YSLEER. The CDR3 loop spans 14 amino acids. The CDR3 nucleotides read TGCGCCAGCAGCCAAGACGCACAGGTTTACGAGCAGTACTTC. It is translated as CASSQDAQVYEQYF.

This clonotype was seen many times. The chain uses TRBV20-1 and TRBJ2-7; D is unclear. The ends were cut back, 1 base at V and 3 bases at J, with 10 bases in the middle. The CDR3 is made up of 13 amino acids. Germline V gene sequence: CDR1 DFQATT, CDR2 SNEGSKA (reference sequence). The CDR3 loop reads CSARAAADYEQYV. CDR3 in DNA: TGCAGTGCTAGAGCTGCGGCGGACTACGAGCAGTACGTC.

The chain joins TRBV29-1 to TRBJ1-2, with D unclear. The CDR3 runs 14 residues. Germline V lookup: CDR1 SQVTM, CDR2 ANQGSEA. V was trimmed by 6 bases and J by 6 bases, leaving 20 bases between them. The CDR3 DNA reads TGCAGCGTCCCGAAGATAAGCCAGGCGGATGGCTACACCTTC. Translated: CSVPKISQADGYTF.

The chain uses TRBV19 and TRBJ2-5; D gene uncertain. The CDR3 sequence is 13 residues long. Trimming left V 4 bases short and J 1 base short, with 7 bases between. Germline V gives CDR1 LNHDA, CDR2 SQIVND (reference sequence). CDR3 bases: TGTGCCAGTAGTACCGTGCCCCAAGAGACCCAGTACTTC. It yields the protein CASSTVPQETQYF. The whole variable domain, filled in from reference TRBV19 and TRBJ2-5, reads DGGITQSPKYLFRKEGQNVTLSCEQNLNHDAMYWYRQDPGQGLRLIYYSQIVNDFQKGDIAEGYSVSREKKESFPLTVTSAQKNPTAFYLCASSTVPQETQYFGPGTRLLVL.

This clonotype has just a few counts. The chain couples TRBV27 to TRBJ1-6; D might be TRBD1 (6 bases). The germline V gene has CDR1 MNHEY and CDR2 SMNVEV (reference sequence). Trimming pared 2 bases from V and 10 bases from J, leaving 15 bases between. The CDR3 length is 15 residues. The CDR3 DNA follows: TGTGCCAGCAGTTTAATGTCCTCGGACAGATCACCCCTCCACTTT. It translates to CASSLMSSDRSPLHF.

The chain has TRBV6-5 and TRBJ2-1; no clear D. In germline, CDR1 is MNHEY, CDR2 SVGAGI. Trimming left V 0 bases short and J 2 bases short, with 11 bases between. The CDR3 is made up of 16 amino acids. The CDR3 protein is CASSYSGRSTYNEQFF. The CDR3 region has the DNA TGTGCCAGCAGTTACTCGGGCAGGAGTACCTACAATGAGCAGTTCTTC.

The CDR3 DNA follows: TGTGCCAGCAGTTACGGGTCGGATACGCAGTATTTT. Protein product: CASSYGSDTQYF. The genes are TRBV6-6 and TRBJ2-3; D is unresolved. Germline CDR1 and CDR2: MNHNY and SVGAGI (reference sequence). V lost 2 bases to trimming and J lost 6 bases, with 6 bases between them. The CDR3 is 12 amino acids.

The chain employs TRBV7-2 and TRBJ2-5; either TRBD1 or TRBD2 may supply D (5 bases each). Germline loops: CDR1 SGHTA, CDR2 FQGNSA. Trimming took off 2 bases at V and 1 base at J, with 17 bases between the two ends. This CDR3 region has 17 residues. DNA of the CDR3: TGTGCCAGCAGCTTAAGGGGAGAGGCCTTACCCCAAGAGACCCAGTACTTC. Its protein product is CASSLRGEALPQETQYF.

Here the CDR3 DNA reads TGCGCCAGCAGCCCCCGAGTAGGGGCAGGAAACACTGAAGCTTTCTTT. Translated, it gives CASSPRVGAGNTEAFF. The chain carries TRBV5-1 and TRBJ1-1; tentative D call: TRBD1 (5 bases). Trimming left V 4 bases short and J 2 bases short, with 18 bases between. The germline CDR1 and CDR2 sequences are SGHRS and YFSETQ. The length of the CDR3 is 16 residues. Complete variable domain (other parts from reference TRBV5-1 and TRBJ1-1): KAGVTQTPRYLIKTRGQQVTLSCSPISGHRSVSWYQQTPGQGLQFLFEYFSETQRNKGNFPGRFSGRQFSNSRSEMNVSTLELGDSALYLCASSPRVGAGNTEAFFGQGTRLTVV.

This clonotype has more than one count but fewer than ten. The rearrangement links TRBV4-2 to TRBJ1-3; no firm D call. The CDR3 extends over 14 amino acids. V lost 3 bases to trimming and J lost 10 bases, with 16 bases between them. CDR1 and CDR2 from the germline V gene are LGHNA and YNFKEQ. CDR3 DNA: TGTGCCAGCAGCCATCTTCGACCCCCCTGGACCATATATTTT. It is translated as CASSHLRPPWTIYF.

This clonotype was observed many times. The V and J genes are TRBV13 and TRBJ2-5; TRBD1 might be the D (6 bases). Germline V lookup: CDR1 PRHDT, CDR2 FYEKMQ (reference sequence). Trimming pared 4 bases from V and 5 bases from J, leaving 14 bases between. CDR3 length: 14 amino acids. CDR3 residues: CASSYSTGTETQYF. The CDR3 DNA is TGTGCCAGCAGCTACAGTACAGGGACGGAGACCCAGTACTTC. The entire variable domain, with the rest obtained from reference TRBV13 and TRBJ2-5, is as follows: AAGVIQSPRHLIKEKRETATLKCYPIPRHDTVYWYQQGPGQDPQFLISFYEKMQSDKGSIPDRFSAQQFSDYHSELNMSSLELGDSALYFCASSYSTGTETQYFGPGTRLLVL.

The chain is built from TRBV6-5 and TRBJ2-7; D is ambiguous. CDR3 length: 13 amino acids. Per germline, CDR1 MNHEY and CDR2 SVGAGI. V lost 4 bases to trimming and J lost 2 bases, with 9 bases between them. The CDR3 reads CASSLTGPYEQYF. Here the CDR3 DNA reads TGTGCCAGCAGTTTAACTGGGCCCTACGAGCAGTACTTC.

The chain's CDR3 is CASSLSWTANTGELFF. The CDR3 DNA reads TGTGCCAGCAGTTTATCTTGGACTGCGAACACCGGGGAGCTGTTTTTT. The V call is TRBV27, the J call TRBJ2-2; perhaps TRBD2 as D (5 bases). The CDR3 consists of 16 residues. Germline V gives CDR1 MNHEY, CDR2 SMNVEV (reference sequence). V gave up 0 bases and J gave up 0 bases, with 8 bases separating them.

The chain combines TRBV7-9 with TRBJ2-5; 10 nucleotides align to TRBD1. The V gene's germline CDR1 is SEHNR and CDR2 FQNEAQ (reference sequence). The junction had 4 bases not matched to a gene; V was cut back by 7 bases and J by 2 bases. This CDR3 region has 14 residues. CDR3: CASTGQGEQETQYF. CDR3 nucleotides: TGTGCCAGCACCGGACAGGGGGAACAAGAGACCCAGTACTTC.

V gene TRBV27 combines with J gene TRBJ2-7, with D unclear. The V gene's germline CDR1 is MNHEY and CDR2 SMNVEV (reference sequence). Between the trimmed V and J ends, which lost 2 bases and 3 bases, there was a span of 23 bases. CDR3 length equals 18 residues. CDR3 nucleotides: TGTGCCAGCAGTTTAGGTTCCAACGGCCCTCGCCGGATCTACGAGCAGTACTTC. Its translation is CASSLGSNGPRRIYEQYF.

This clonotype was counted between two and nine times. J is TRBJ2-7 and V is TRBV7-3; TRBD2 aligns across 7 bases. Germline CDR1 and CDR2: SGHTA and FQGTGA. J was trimmed by 3 bases and V by 5 bases; bases with no gene match: 4. This CDR3 spans 13 amino acids. The CDR3 DNA reads as TGTGCCAGCAGCCCCACGGGGGGCTACGAGCAGTACTTC. The encoded protein is CASSPTGGYEQYF. The full variable domain, completed using reference TRBV7-3 and TRBJ2-7, is GAGVSQTPSNKVTEKGKYVELRCDPISGHTALYWYRQSLGQGPEFLIYFQGTGAADDSGLPNDRFFAVRPEGSVSTLKIQRTERGDSAVYLCASSPTGGYEQYFGPGTRLTVT.

This clonotype was found a few times. The gene calls are TRBV20-1 and TRBJ2-5; D not certain. CDR1 is DFQATT, CDR2 SNEGSKA, per germline (reference sequence). The CDR3 consists of 14 residues. V was clipped by 3 bases and J by 0 bases, with 11 bases between them. CDR3 sequence reads: CSARTLQYQETQYF. In DNA, the CDR3 is TGCAGTGCTAGGACACTCCAGTACCAAGAGACCCAGTACTTC.

This clonotype has a single count. This chain connects TRBV5-1 to TRBJ2-2; TRBD1 aligns across 8 bases. CDR1 is SGHRS, CDR2 YFSETQ, per germline. This CDR3 is built from 16 residues. V was clipped by 4 bases and J by 6 bases; unmatched bases: 11. CDR3 nucleotide sequence: TGCGCCAGCAGCAGGGGGACAGGACTGCTGGCCGGGGAGCTGTTTTTT. Protein: CASSRGTGLLAGELFF.

This clonotype was seen more than once but under ten times. V usage is TRBV18 and J usage is TRBJ1-3; D uncertain. This CDR3 is built from 17 residues. Per the germline V gene, CDR1 is KGHSH and CDR2 is LQKENI. V gave up 2 bases and J gave up 0 bases, with 14 bases separating them. As DNA, the CDR3 is TGTGCCAGCTCACCAAGTTTTCTGGAAAGCTCTGGAAACACCATATATTTT. This gives the protein CASSPSFLESSGNTIYF.

There are many counts of this clonotype. V is TRBV4-1 and J is TRBJ1-2, with D perhaps matching TRBD1 (6 bases). Trimming cost V 6 bases and J 5 bases, with 16 bases left between them. This CDR3 is built from 14 residues. CDR1 and CDR2 (germline): MGHRA, YSYEKL. CDR3 nucleotide sequence: TGCGCCAGCAGTGAATATAGGGGGGGTTATGGCTACACCTTC. Protein: CASSEYRGGYGYTF.

This clonotype was recorded a few times. The chain has TRBV7-2 and TRBJ2-1; D is undetermined. Per the germline V gene, CDR1 is SGHTA and CDR2 is FQGNSA. The CDR3 sequence is 16 residues long. Trimming took off 5 bases at V and 2 bases at J, with 16 bases between the two ends. DNA for the CDR3: TGTGCCAGCAGCGTTAGAGGCTATTTAGCCTACAATGAGCAGTTCTTC. Its translation: CASSVRGYLAYNEQFF.

This clonotype showed up many times. The chain carries TRBV12-3 or TRBV12-4 and TRBJ1-5; D is undetermined. The CDR3 has 14 residues. Trimming shortened V by 3 bases and J by 3 bases, and 9 bases separated the two germline ends. CDR3 coding DNA: TGTGCCAGCAGTTTCGGTGGTTCCAATCAGCCCCAGCATTTT. Its translation: CASSFGGSNQPQHF.

Of note for this clonotype: Lacking the conserved final phenylalanine or tryptophan, this CDR3 likely reflects a read error. The chain links TRBV7-2 to TRBJ2-7; either TRBD1 or TRBD2 may fit D (5 bases each). V was shortened by 2 bases and J by 3 bases, with 11 bases between the two germline ends. This CDR3 has 14 amino acids. CDR1 is SGHTA and CDR2 is FQGNSA in the germline V gene. The CDR3 sequence is CASSLRDARYEQYI. CDR3 DNA sequence: TGTGCCAGCAGCTTAAGGGACGCCCGCTACGAGCAGTACATC.

The V and J genes are TRBV6-2 or TRBV6-3 and TRBJ1-1; 9 positions agree with TRBD1. The trim removed 7 bases at V and 5 bases at J, leaving 20 bases unmatched. CDR1 MNHEY and CDR2 SVGEGT come from the germline V gene. This CDR3 has 18 amino acids. The CDR3 DNA sequence: TGTGCCAGCACCCCCCCCGTTTACAGGGGGCCAGAAGGTACTGAAGCTTTCTTT. Protein sequence: CASTPPVYRGPEGTEAFF.

This clonotype was observed a few times. The chain employs TRBV7-9 and TRBJ2-7, with TRBD1 matching 8 bases. The CDR3 has 16 residues. CDR1 is SEHNR and CDR2 is FQNEAQ in the germline V gene (reference sequence). V shed 5 bases and J 3 bases; nucleotides not matched to a gene: 12. CDR3 coding DNA: TGTGCCAGCAGCGAAGGACAGGGCCTTACCCGCTACGAGCAGTACTTC. Translating gives CASSEGQGLTRYEQYF.

J is TRBJ1-2 and V is TRBV29-1; D is possibly TRBD1 (5 bases). V lost 0 bases and J lost 5, with 7 bases in between. CDR3 size: 12 residues. The germline gives CDR1 SQVTM, CDR2 ANQGSEA. The CDR3 DNA sequence: TGCAGCGTTGAAGAGGGGGGTTATGGCTACACCTTC. It codes for CSVEEGGYGYTF.

The CDR3 DNA is TGTGCCAGCAGCGGCCGGGATAACTACAATGAGCAGTTCTTC. Encoded protein: CASSGRDNYNEQFF. The V and J genes are TRBV9 and TRBJ2-1; TRBD2 is a possible D gene (5 bases). CDR3 size: 14 residues. Germline V gene sequence: CDR1 SGDLS, CDR2 YYNGEE. V was clipped by 3 bases and J by 3 bases, with 10 bases between them. Variable domain in full (rest from reference TRBV9 and TRBJ2-1): DSGVTQTPKHLITATGQRVTLRCSPRSGDLSVYWYQQSLDQGLQFLIQYYNGEERAKGNILERFSAQQFPDLHSELNLSSLELGDSALYFCASSGRDNYNEQFFGPGTRLTVL.

The rearrangement joins TRBV25-1 to TRBJ2-5; D is perhaps TRBD1 (5 bases). Trimming shortened V by 1 base and J by 4 bases, and 13 bases separated the two germline ends. This CDR3 spans 15 amino acids. The germline V gene has CDR1 MGHDK and CDR2 SYGVNS. CDR3 amino acids: CASSEWVGPLETQYF. In DNA, the CDR3 is TGTGCCAGCAGTGAATGGGTGGGGCCCTTAGAGACCCAGTACTTC.

V is TRBV29-1 and J is TRBJ2-5; no firm D call. Germline V CDR1 and CDR2: SQVTM, ANQGSEA. This CDR3 comprises 16 residues. Deletions cut 1 base from V and 3 bases from J, with 18 bases between. The CDR3 protein is CSVEGIVGLKEETQYF. In nucleotides, the CDR3 is TGCAGCGTTGAAGGCATCGTAGGGCTAAAAGAAGAGACCCAGTACTTC.